This note documents a single T cell receptor (beta chain) sequence. This sample was included in a study of blood T cell repertoires in COVID-19. For the study at large: Both acute and convalescent COVID-19 samples were obtained from the United States, Italy and Spain. From T cells, B-cell-depleted T cells, or PBMCs came the material, which was cDNA or gDNA.

As processed by the authors: Cell counts per sample came from amplifying reference gene primers. The protocol was immunoSEQ multiplex PCR, while the TCRdb copy is restricted to in-frame clones and leaves out a portion. The DNA gave D and trimming, while V, J and clone size come from that table. The repertoire includes approximately 210,000 clones, around 84% of them detected once, and less than 20% sits in the top ten. The CDR3 extends over 14 amino acids. Germline-derived CDR1 and CDR2 are SGDLS and YYNGEE. V was clipped by 0 bases and J by 0 bases, with 7 bases between them. The rearrangement links TRBV9 to TRBJ2-7, with a tentative D call TRBD1 (5 bases). This TCR was recovered from a human donor in a cohort sampled during active COVID-19. The sequencing sample was made of peripheral blood. In nucleotides, the CDR3 is TGTGCCAGCAGCGTAGCAGGGTTCTCCTACGAGCAGTACTTC. It translates to CASSVAGFSYEQYF.